A single TCR beta chain is shown here with its context. These data come from a study of beta chain features in type 1 diabetes. Expressed TCRB transcripts were sequenced after all isolated RNA was converted to cDNA. Sequencing used immunoSEQ multiplex PCR; TCRdb keeps in-frame clones, though not all of them. Here the sample spans more than 130,000 clones, about 7% being singletons. V lost 7 bases and J lost 9; bases outside the gene matches: 18. Germline V gene sequence: CDR1 MDHEN, CDR2 SYDVKM. This CDR3 has 15 residues. The V and J genes are TRBV28 and TRBJ2-7, with TRBD1 identical over 7 bases. Sequencing was performed on central memory CD4+ T cells from blood. This receptor was obtained from a woman in her 30s in good health. The CDR3 region is CASNGEQGRMLGQYF. The CDR3 DNA follows: TGTGCCAGCAACGGGGAACAGGGGCGGATGTTAGGGCAGTACTTC. Full variable domain (remainder filled in from reference TRBV28 and TRBJ2-7): DVKVTQSSRYLVKRTGEKVFLECVQDMDHENMFWYRQDPGLGLRLIYFSYDVKMKEKGDIPEGYSVSREKKERFSLILESASTNQTSMYLCASNGEQGRMLGQYFGPGTRLTVT.